This T cell receptor (beta chain) comes out of a study of T-cell reconstitution after alpha-beta-depleted transplantation in children. TCRbeta library construction was performed incorporating unique molecular identifiers. TCRdb analysed the PCR reads with MiXCR anew, one entry per CDR3 protein. The repertoire has about 300,000 distinct CDR3 sequences, roughly 9.1% of them found once; the top ten carry 7.5%. This clonotype was seen at least ten times. Germline V lookup: CDR1 MNHEY, CDR2 SVGAGI. The CDR3 contains 13 residues. Trimming cost V 4 bases and J 5 bases, with 11 bases left between them. Sequences were derived from PBMCs, sampled before TCRalphabeta/CD19-depleted stem cell transplant. The V and J genes are TRBV6-5 and TRBJ1-1; weak D call: TRBD1 (6 bases). This clonotype originated in a boy less than two years old with acute myeloid leukemia, due to receive a stem cell transplant. CDR3 amino acids: CASSLQGRTEAFF. CDR3 bases: TGTGCCAGCAGTTTACAGGGACGGACTGAAGCTTTCTTT.